This passage covers 23 T cell receptor beta chains from one sample sequenced in a study of cytomegalovirus exposure and HLA in healthy donors. In the PCR, 60 Vbeta and 13 Jbeta primers were used. Method: immunoSEQ multiplex PCR; TCRdb's copy keeps in-frame clones and lacks some. The table includes 90,000 to 100,000 clones, less than 70% detected once. Sequencing was carried out using PBMCs. These receptors came from a man aged 45 to 65 in good health and CMV-seronegative.

This clone has just one count. J is TRBJ2-1 and V is TRBV21-1; the table's TRBD2 call for D was not verified on the DNA. TRBV21-1 has pseudogene status. The CDR3 totals 16 residues. This CDR3 reads CASSRPSEGSYNEQFF. In DNA form, the CDR3 reads TGTGCCAGCAGCAGGCCCTCGGAGGGTTCTTACAATGAGCAGTTCTTC.

The chain has TRBV29-1 and TRBJ1-2, with TRBD1 identical over 9 bases. The CDR3 covers 13 residues. From germline, CDR1 is SQVTM and CDR2 ANQGSEA. Unmatched junction bases numbered 10, after V lost 6 bases and J lost 8 bases. CDR3 in amino acids: CSVSGQGQRGYTF. In DNA, the CDR3 is TGCAGCGTGAGTGGACAGGGGCAGAGAGGCTACACCTTC.

The chain couples TRBV5-1 to TRBJ1-4; perhaps TRBD1 as D (5 bases). The CDR3 contains 16 residues. Germline V gene sequence: CDR1 SGHRS, CDR2 YFSETQ. V lost 0 bases and J 7 bases, leaving 16 bases between the germline ends. The CDR3 nucleotides read TGCGCCAGCAGCTTGGTCCTAGGAGGGGCAAGTGAAAAACTGTTTTTT. This translates into CASSLVLGGASEKLFF.

This chain joins TRBV29-1 and TRBJ2-5; D is ambiguous. CDR1 SQVTM and CDR2 ANQGSEA come from the germline V gene. CDR3 size: 13 residues. V lost 0 bases and J lost 0, with 5 bases in between. CDR3 sequence (DNA): TGCAGCGTTGAAGAGACATACCAAGAGACCCAGTACTTC. Its translation: CSVEETYQETQYF.

This chain joins TRBV18 and TRBJ2-3; 7 bases fit TRBD2. The junction had 14 bases not matched to a gene; V was cut back by 5 bases and J by 6 bases. The germline CDR1 and CDR2 sequences are KGHSH and LQKENI. This CDR3 spans 16 amino acids. CDR3 loop: CASSGNSGLGSDTQYF. CDR3 nucleotides: TGTGCCAGCTCAGGAAATAGCGGGTTGGGCTCGGATACGCAGTATTTT.

The V and J genes are TRBV5-6 and TRBJ2-3; 7 bases agree with TRBD1. This CDR3 is built from 15 residues. V was pared by 4 bases and J by 2 bases, with 7 bases of the junction left unmatched. Per germline, CDR1 SGHDT and CDR2 YYEEEE. CDR3 sequence: CASSVMTGYTDTQYF. Here the CDR3 DNA reads TGTGCCAGCAGCGTTATGACAGGGTACACAGATACGCAGTATTTT.

This clone was detected only a few times. J is TRBJ1-5 and V is TRBV4-1; D gene uncertain. V lost 0 bases to trimming and J lost 1 base, with 7 bases between them. The CDR3 is made up of 15 amino acids. Germline CDR1 reads MGHRA; CDR2 reads YSYEKL. CDR3 sequence (DNA): TGCGCCAGCAGCCAAGATATACGGAGCAATCAGCCCCAGCATTTT. Translated: CASSQDIRSNQPQHF.

The rearrangement links TRBV5-1 to TRBJ2-4, with D tentatively TRBD2 (6 bases). CDR1 is SGHRS and CDR2 is YFSETQ in the germline V gene. Trimming took 1 base from V and 8 from J, leaving 10 bases between them. This CDR3 is 13 amino acids long. The CDR3 nucleotides read TGCGCCAGCAGCTTGTTGGGGGAGGACATTCAGTACTTC. Residues: CASSLLGEDIQYF.

This clone turned up a few times. The CDR3 spells CASSLEIAQETQYF. CDR3 in DNA: TGCGCCAGCAGCTTGGAGATAGCACAAGAGACCCAGTACTTC. The chain couples TRBV5-1 to TRBJ2-5; D is uncertain. Germline CDR1 reads SGHRS; CDR2 reads YFSETQ. Trimming stripped 0 bases from V and 2 bases from J, with 8 bases between. CDR3 length equals 14 residues.

This clone was counted between two and nine times. V gene TRBV7-3 combines with J gene TRBJ2-3; 15 nucleotides match TRBD2. V lost 5 bases to trimming and J lost 4 bases; unmatched junction nucleotides: 13. CDR1 and CDR2 (germline): SGHTA, FQGTGA. This CDR3 is built from 19 residues. The CDR3 region has the DNA TGTGCCAGCAGCCCCTCGAGGCCGGGACTAGCGGGAGGATCAGATACGCAGTATTTT. Amino acid sequence: CASSPSRPGLAGGSDTQYF.

The rearrangement joins TRBV10-3 to TRBJ1-5; D is ambiguous. CDR1 and CDR2 (germline): ENHRY, SYGVKD. The CDR3 contains 14 residues. Between the trimmed V and J ends, which lost 2 bases and 0 bases, there was a span of 5 bases. The CDR3 DNA is TGTGCCATCAGTGAGCGGGGTAGCAATCAGCCCCAGCATTTT. Amino acid sequence: CAISERGSNQPQHF.

The chain is built from TRBV5-1 and TRBJ2-7; 7 nucleotides agree with TRBD1. This CDR3 is 14 amino acids long. The J segment lost 7 bases and the V segment lost 4 bases, leaving 11 bases of the junction unmatched. Germline V lookup: CDR1 SGHRS, CDR2 YFSETQ. Here the CDR3 reads CASSLMTGTEEQYF. The CDR3 DNA reads TGCGCCAGCAGCCTCATGACAGGGACGGAGGAGCAGTACTTC.

This chain links TRBV7-2 with TRBJ2-7; 13 bases agree with TRBD2. CDR1 and CDR2 from the germline V gene are SGHTA and FQGNSA. The CDR3 sequence is 15 residues long. V lost 5 bases, J lost 4 bases, and 5 bases stayed unmatched. The CDR3 nucleotides are TGTGCCAGCAGCAGGACTAGCGGGAGTGGATACGAGCAGTACGTC. Encoded protein: CASSRTSGSGYEQYV.

V usage is TRBV7-9 and J usage is TRBJ1-1; D remains unclear. CDR1 and CDR2 (germline): SEHNR, FQNEAQ (reference sequence). The CDR3 consists of 13 residues. V lost 4 bases and J lost 1, with 7 bases in between. The CDR3 spells CASSSAGNTEAFF. The CDR3 DNA sequence: TGTGCCAGCAGCTCAGCCGGGAACACTGAAGCTTTCTTT.

The CDR3 sequence is CASSFGTGIQETQYF. DNA of the CDR3: TGTGCCAGCAGCTTCGGGACAGGGATTCAAGAGACCCAGTACTTC. The J gene is TRBJ2-5, the V gene TRBV7-6; TRBD1 agrees at 9 bases. The germline CDR1 and CDR2 sequences are SGHVS and FNYEAQ. Unmatched junction bases numbered 4, after V lost 3 bases and J lost 2 bases. The CDR3 consists of 15 residues.

The CDR3 nucleotides are TGTGCCAGCAGCTTCGGAGCTACCGAAAAACTGTTTTTT. Residues: CASSFGATEKLFF. This chain links TRBV11-1 with TRBJ1-4; D gene unclear. With 3 bases removed from V and 8 bases from J, the gap between germline ends came to 10 bases. CDR3 length equals 13 residues. Germline CDR1 and CDR2: SGHAT and FQDESV (reference sequence).

The V gene is TRBV5-4, the J gene TRBJ2-7, with D maybe TRBD1 (6 bases). The CDR3 contains 13 residues. Trimming stripped 4 bases from V and 3 bases from J, with 11 bases between. Germline assignment: CDR1 SGHNT and CDR2 YYREEE (reference sequence). CDR3 loop: CASSPGHLYEQYV. In nucleotides, the CDR3 is TGTGCCAGCAGCCCGGGACACCTCTACGAGCAGTACGTC.

The chain couples TRBV19 to TRBJ1-2; D is possibly TRBD1 (5 bases). Trimming removed 11 bases from V and 0 bases from J, with 13 bases in between. CDR1 LNHDA and CDR2 SQIVND come from the germline V gene (reference sequence). CDR3 length: 13 residues. The CDR3 DNA is TGTGCCTCTACACGGGGGTCTAACTATGGCTACACCTTC. Residues: CASTRGSNYGYTF. Combining the CDR3 with reference TRBV19 and TRBJ1-2 gives the whole variable domain DGGITQSPKYLFRKEGQNVTLSCEQNLNHDAMYWYRQDPGQGLRLIYYSQIVNDFQKGDIAEGYSVSREKKESFPLTVTSAQKNPTAFYLCASTRGSNYGYTFGSGTRLTVV.

V is TRBV4-1 and J is TRBJ2-5, with a possible D match to TRBD2 (5 bases). CDR1 is MGHRA and CDR2 is YSYEKL in the germline V gene. V was trimmed by 2 bases and J by 5 bases, leaving 6 bases between them. The CDR3 runs 12 residues. The CDR3 DNA reads TGCGCCAGCAGCCAAACGGGGGAGACCCAGTACTTC. It specifies CASSQTGETQYF.

The gene calls are TRBV2 and TRBJ2-4; 7 bases are a match to TRBD2. The CDR3 covers 15 residues. J lost 3 bases, V lost 4 bases, and 6 bases had no gene match. CDR1 SNHLY and CDR2 FYNNEI come from the germline V gene. The CDR3 spells CASSGEGRLKNIQYF. CDR3 nucleotides: TGTGCCAGCAGTGGGGAGGGCCGTCTCAAAAACATTCAGTACTTC.

The CDR3 is CASSKQLETQYF. The CDR3 DNA reads as TGTGCCAGCAGTAAACAGCTGGAGACCCAGTACTTC. The gene calls are TRBV2 and TRBJ2-5, with unresolved D. Germline-derived CDR1 and CDR2 are SNHLY and FYNNEI. The CDR3 runs to 12 residues. The V and J ends lost 5 bases and 5 bases respectively, with 9 bases between them.

This chain links TRBV15 with TRBJ1-5, with D perhaps TRBD1 (5 bases). This CDR3 is built from 14 residues. V was trimmed by 0 bases and J by 11 bases, leaving 14 bases between them. CDR1 is LNHNV and CDR2 is YYDKDF in the germline V gene (reference sequence). The CDR3 spells CATSRDTPTTAQHF. CDR3 bases: TGTGCCACCAGCAGAGATACACCAACGACAGCCCAGCATTTT.

The CDR3 DNA sequence: TGTGCCATCGGGGACAGGGCCTCCTATAATTCACCCCTCCACTTT. This sequence encodes CAIGDRASYNSPLHF. V usage is TRBV10-3 and J usage is TRBJ1-6, with 9 bases identical to TRBD1. After removal of 8 bases from V and 0 bases from J, the junction contained 2 bases not matched to a gene. CDR3 length: 15 residues. Germline CDR1 reads ENHRY; CDR2 reads SYGVKD.